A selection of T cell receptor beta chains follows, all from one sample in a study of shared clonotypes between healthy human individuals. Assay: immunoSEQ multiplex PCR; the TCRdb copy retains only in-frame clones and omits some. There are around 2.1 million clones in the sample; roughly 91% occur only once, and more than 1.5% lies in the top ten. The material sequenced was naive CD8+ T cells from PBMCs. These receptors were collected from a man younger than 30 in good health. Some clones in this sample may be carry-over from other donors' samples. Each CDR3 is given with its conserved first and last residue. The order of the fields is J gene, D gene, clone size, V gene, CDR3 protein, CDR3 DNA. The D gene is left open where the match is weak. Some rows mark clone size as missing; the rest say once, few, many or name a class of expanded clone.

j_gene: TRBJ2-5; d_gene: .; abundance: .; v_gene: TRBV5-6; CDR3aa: CASSLESGDTQYF; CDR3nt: TGTGCCAGCAGCTTGGAGTCGGGAGACACCCAGTACTTC
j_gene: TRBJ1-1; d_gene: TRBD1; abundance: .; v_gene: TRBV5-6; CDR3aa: CASSLRTGDTEAFF; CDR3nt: TGTGCCAGCAGCTTGCGGACAGGGGACACTGAAGCTTTCTTT
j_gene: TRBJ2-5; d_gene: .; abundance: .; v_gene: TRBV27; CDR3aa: CASSLYAGIGETQYF; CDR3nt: TGTGCCAGCAGTTTATACGCGGGAATAGGGGAGACCCAGTACTTC
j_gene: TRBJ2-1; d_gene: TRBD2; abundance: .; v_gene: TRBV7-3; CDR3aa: CASSLSASGRAPSNEQFF; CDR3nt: TGTGCCAGCAGCTTAAGCGCTAGCGGGAGGGCCCCTTCTAATGAGCAGTTCTTC
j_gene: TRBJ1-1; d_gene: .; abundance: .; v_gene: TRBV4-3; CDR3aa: CASSQENRPVTEAFF; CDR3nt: TGCGCCAGCAGCCAAGAGAACAGGCCGGTGACTGAAGCTTTCTTT
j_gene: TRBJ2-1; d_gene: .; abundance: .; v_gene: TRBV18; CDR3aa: CASSPRGGRYNEQFF; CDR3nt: TGTGCCAGCTCACCACGCGGGGGCCGCTACAATGAGCAGTTCTTC
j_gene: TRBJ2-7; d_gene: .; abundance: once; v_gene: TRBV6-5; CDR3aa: CASSPRTGAYEQYF; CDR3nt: TGTGCCAGCAGTCCTAGAACTGGGGCCTACGAGCAGTACTTC
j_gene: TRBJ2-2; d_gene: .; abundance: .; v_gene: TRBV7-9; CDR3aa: CASYAFSVTGELFF; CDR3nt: TGTGCCAGCTATGCCTTTAGCGTTACCGGGGAGCTGTTTTTT
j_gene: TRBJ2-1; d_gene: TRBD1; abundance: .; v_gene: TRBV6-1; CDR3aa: CASRNRDREANEQFF; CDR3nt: TGTGCCAGCAGAAACCGGGACAGGGAGGCCAATGAGCAGTTCTTC
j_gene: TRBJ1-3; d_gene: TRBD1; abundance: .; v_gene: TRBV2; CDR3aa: CASSEVVIRGNSGNTIYF; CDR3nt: TGTGCCAGCAGTGAAGTAGTTATCAGGGGGAACTCTGGAAACACCATATATTTT
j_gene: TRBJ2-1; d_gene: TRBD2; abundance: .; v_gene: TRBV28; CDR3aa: CASSPNHWTSGRYNEQFF; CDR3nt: TGTGCCAGCAGTCCAAACCACTGGACTAGCGGGCGGTACAATGAGCAGTTCTTC
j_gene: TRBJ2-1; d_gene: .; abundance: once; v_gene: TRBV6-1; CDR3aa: CASSEYGGSYNEQFF; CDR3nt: TGTGCCAGCAGTGAATACGGGGGCTCCTACAATGAGCAGTTCTTC
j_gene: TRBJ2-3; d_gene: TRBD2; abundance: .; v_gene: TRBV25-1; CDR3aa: CASSDPTSGRPTDTQYF; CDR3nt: TGTGCCAGCAGTGATCCCACTAGCGGGAGGCCCACAGATACGCAGTATTTT
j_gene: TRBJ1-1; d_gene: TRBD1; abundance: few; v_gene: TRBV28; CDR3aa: CASSSGQGNTEAFF; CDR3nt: TGTGCCAGCAGCTCCGGACAGGGTAACACTGAAGCTTTCTTT
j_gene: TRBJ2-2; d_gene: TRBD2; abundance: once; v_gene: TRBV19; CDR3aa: CASKASGKGPGELFF; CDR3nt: TGTGCCAGTAAAGCTAGCGGGAAGGGTCCCGGGGAGCTGTTTTTT
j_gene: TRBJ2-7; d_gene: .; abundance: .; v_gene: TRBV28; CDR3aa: CASSLVTVRYEQYF; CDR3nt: TGTGCCAGCAGTTTAGTTACAGTGAGGTACGAGCAGTACTTC
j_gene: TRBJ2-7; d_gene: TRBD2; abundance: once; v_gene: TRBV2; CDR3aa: CAPTGGLAGVEQYF; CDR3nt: TGTGCCCCCACTGGGGGACTAGCGGGAGTCGAGCAGTACTTC
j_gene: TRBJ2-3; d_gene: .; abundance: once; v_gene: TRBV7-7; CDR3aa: CASSLVDNPRDTQYF; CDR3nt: TGTGCCAGCAGCTTAGTGGACAACCCACGCGATACGCAGTATTTT
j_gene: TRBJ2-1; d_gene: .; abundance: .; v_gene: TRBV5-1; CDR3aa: CASSFVLGTYEQFF; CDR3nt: TGCGCCAGCAGCTTTGTTCTAGGGACCTATGAGCAGTTCTTC
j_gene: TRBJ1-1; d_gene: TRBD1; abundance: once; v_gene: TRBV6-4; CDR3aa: CASRQQGANTEAFF; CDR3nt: TGTGCCAGCAGACAACAGGGGGCGAACACTGAAGCTTTCTTT
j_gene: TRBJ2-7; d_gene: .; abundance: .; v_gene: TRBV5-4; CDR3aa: CASSFWGSPPYEQYF; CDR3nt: TGTGCCAGCAGCTTCTGGGGGTCGCCTCCCTACGAGCAGTACTTC
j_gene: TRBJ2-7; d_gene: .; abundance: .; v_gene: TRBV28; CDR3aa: CASSLSYPSYEQYF; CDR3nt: TGTGCCAGCAGTTTATCTTACCCCTCCTACGAGCAGTACTTC
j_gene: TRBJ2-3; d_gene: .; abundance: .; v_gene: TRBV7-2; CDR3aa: CASSLSRGLSTDTQYF; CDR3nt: TGTGCCAGCAGCTTATCGCGGGGGCTTAGCACAGATACGCAGTATTTT
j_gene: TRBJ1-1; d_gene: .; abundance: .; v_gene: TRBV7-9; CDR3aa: CASSAYRANTEAFF; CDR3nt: TGTGCCAGCAGCGCGTACAGGGCTAACACTGAAGCTTTCTTT
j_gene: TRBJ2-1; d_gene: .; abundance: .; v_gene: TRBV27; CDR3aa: CASSSWRVDEQFF; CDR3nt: TGTGCCAGCAGTTCTTGGAGAGTCGATGAGCAGTTCTTC
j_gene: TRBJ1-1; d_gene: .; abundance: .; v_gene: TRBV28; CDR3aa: CASSLGLAGNTEAFF; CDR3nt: TGTGCCAGCAGTTTAGGCCTAGCAGGGAACACTGAAGCTTTCTTT
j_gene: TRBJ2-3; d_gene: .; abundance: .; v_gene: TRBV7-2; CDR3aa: CASRDPPGVTQYF; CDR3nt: TGTGCCAGCAGAGACCCGCCGGGGGTTACGCAGTATTTT
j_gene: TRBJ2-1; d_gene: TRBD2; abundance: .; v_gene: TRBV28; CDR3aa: CASSSSGRATREQFF; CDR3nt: TGTGCCAGCAGTTCGAGCGGGAGGGCCACGCGGGAGCAGTTCTTC
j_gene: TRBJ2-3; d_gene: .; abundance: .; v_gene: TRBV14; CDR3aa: CASSQVLGHGFTDTQYF; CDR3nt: TGTGCCAGCAGCCAAGTTCTGGGGCATGGCTTCACAGATACGCAGTATTTT
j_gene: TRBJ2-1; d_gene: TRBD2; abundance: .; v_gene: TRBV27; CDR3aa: CATGGTSRFYNEQFF; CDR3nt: TGTGCCACCGGGGGGACTAGCAGATTCTACAATGAGCAGTTCTTC
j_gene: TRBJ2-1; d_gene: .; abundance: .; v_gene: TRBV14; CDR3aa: CASSPRDGRSNEQFF; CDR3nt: TGTGCCAGCAGCCCCCGGGACGGACGGAGCAATGAGCAGTTCTTC
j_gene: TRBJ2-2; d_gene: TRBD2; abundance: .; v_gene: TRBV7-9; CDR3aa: CASSLRTSGLGELFF; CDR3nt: TGTGCCAGCAGCTTACGGACTAGCGGGCTCGGGGAGCTGTTTTTT
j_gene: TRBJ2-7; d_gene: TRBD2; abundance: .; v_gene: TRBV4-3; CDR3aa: CASSQKTSGYEQYF; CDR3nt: TGCGCCAGCAGCCAAAAAACTAGCGGCTACGAGCAGTACTTC
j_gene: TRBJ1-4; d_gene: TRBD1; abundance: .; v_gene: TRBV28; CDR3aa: CASSASDRAANEKLFF; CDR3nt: TGTGCCAGCAGTGCTTCGGACAGGGCGGCTAATGAAAAACTGTTTTTT
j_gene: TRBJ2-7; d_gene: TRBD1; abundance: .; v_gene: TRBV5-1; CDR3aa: CASSFRQGVAYEQYF; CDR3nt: TGCGCCAGCAGCTTCCGACAGGGGGTAGCCTACGAGCAGTACTTC
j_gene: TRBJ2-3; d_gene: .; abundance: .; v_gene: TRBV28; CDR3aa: CASSLTVSRDGTSTDTQYF; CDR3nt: TGTGCCAGCAGTTTAACCGTCAGTCGGGACGGTACTAGCACAGATACGCAGTATTTT
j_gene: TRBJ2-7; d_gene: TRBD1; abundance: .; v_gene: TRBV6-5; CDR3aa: CASSYSGDSYEQYF; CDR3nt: TGTGCCAGCAGTTACTCCGGGGACAGCTACGAGCAGTACTTC
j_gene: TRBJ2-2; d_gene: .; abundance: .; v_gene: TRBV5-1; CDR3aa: CASSSSNPSFGGTGELFF; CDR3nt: TGCGCCAGCAGCTCCTCCAATCCTAGCTTTGGGGGCACCGGGGAGCTGTTTTTT
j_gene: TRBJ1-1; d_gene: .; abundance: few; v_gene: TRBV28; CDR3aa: CASASPLGTEAFF; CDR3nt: TGTGCCAGCGCTTCCCCCCTCGGCACTGAAGCTTTCTTT
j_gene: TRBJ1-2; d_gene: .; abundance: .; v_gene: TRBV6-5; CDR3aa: CASSLTTNYGYTF; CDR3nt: TGTGCCAGCAGCCTCACAACGAACTATGGCTACACCTTC
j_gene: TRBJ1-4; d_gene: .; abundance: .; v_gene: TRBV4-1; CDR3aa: CASSQAGNEKLFF; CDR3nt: TGCGCCAGCAGCCAAGCGGGGAATGAAAAACTGTTTTTT
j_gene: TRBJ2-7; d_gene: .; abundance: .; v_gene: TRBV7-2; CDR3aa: CASSLTRTAFYEQYF; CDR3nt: TGTGCCAGCAGCTTAACCCGGACAGCATTCTACGAGCAGTACTTC
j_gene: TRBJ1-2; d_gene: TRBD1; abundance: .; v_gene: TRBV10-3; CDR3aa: CAIIADRGRDGYTF; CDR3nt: TGTGCCATCATTGCGGACAGGGGGCGGGATGGCTACACCTTC
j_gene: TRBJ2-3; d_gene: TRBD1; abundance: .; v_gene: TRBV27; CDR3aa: CASSPRDRMRDTQYF; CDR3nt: TGTGCCAGCAGCCCTCGGGACAGAATGCGAGATACGCAGTATTTT
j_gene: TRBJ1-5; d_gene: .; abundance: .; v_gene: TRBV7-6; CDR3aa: CASSLYGPRSNQPQHF; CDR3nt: TGTGCCAGCAGCTTATACGGCCCGAGAAGCAATCAGCCCCAGCATTTT
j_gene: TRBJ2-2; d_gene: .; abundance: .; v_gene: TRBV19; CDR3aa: CAIEKKGTGELFF; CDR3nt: TGTGCCATCGAAAAAAAAGGGACCGGGGAGCTGTTTTTT
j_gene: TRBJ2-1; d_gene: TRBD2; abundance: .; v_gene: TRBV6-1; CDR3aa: CATDSGTSLYNEQFF; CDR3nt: TGTGCCACAGATTCAGGGACTAGCCTTTACAATGAGCAGTTCTTC
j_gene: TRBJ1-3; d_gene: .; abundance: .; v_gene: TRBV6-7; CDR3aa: CASRHPCNSGNTIYF; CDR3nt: TGTGCCAGCAGGCACCCCTGTAACTCTGGAAACACCATATATTTT
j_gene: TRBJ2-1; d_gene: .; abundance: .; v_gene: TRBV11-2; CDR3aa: CASCGANNEQFF; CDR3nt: TGTGCCAGCTGTGGGGCGAACAATGAGCAGTTCTTC
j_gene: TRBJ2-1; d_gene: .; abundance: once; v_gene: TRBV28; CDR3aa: CASLGPHRYNEQFF; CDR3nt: TGTGCCAGCCTGGGGCCGCACCGATACAATGAGCAGTTCTTC
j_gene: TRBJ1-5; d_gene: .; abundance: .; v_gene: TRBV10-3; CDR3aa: CAISEVGGVNQPQHF; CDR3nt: TGTGCCATCAGTGAGGTAGGCGGAGTGAATCAGCCCCAGCATTTT
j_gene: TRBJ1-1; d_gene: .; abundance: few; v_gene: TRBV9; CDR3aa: CASSQHAATEAFF; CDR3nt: TGTGCCAGCAGCCAACATGCCGCCACTGAAGCTTTCTTT
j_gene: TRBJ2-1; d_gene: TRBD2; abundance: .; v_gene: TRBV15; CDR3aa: CATSRRDLGPGGYNEQFF; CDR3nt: TGTGCCACCAGCCGCCGCGATCTAGGGCCGGGAGGGTACAATGAGCAGTTCTTC
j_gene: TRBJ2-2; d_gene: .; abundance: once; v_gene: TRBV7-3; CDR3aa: CASSLDSNTGELFF; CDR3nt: TGTGCCAGCAGCTTGGACTCAAACACCGGGGAGCTGTTTTTT